This T cell receptor beta chain was profiled in a study of T-cell memory formation after mild COVID-19. V gave up 2 bases and J gave up 3 bases; unmatched junction bases: 6. The CDR3 sequence is 16 residues long. TCRdb itself ran the 5' RACE reads through MiXCR, one entry per CDR3 protein. The table lists approximately 500,000 distinct CDR3 sequences, approximately 23% of them singletons, with under 15% in the top ten. Study findings and constraints: Of the contracting clones, CD4+ ones lay mainly in CM and EM, and CD8+ ones in EMRA. From day 15 to 85, contracting clones were balanced between CD4 and CD8, whereas later expanders leaned toward CD4+.

With respect to this clonotype: Its cognate antigen is unknown.

This clonotype originated in an adult woman who had mild COVID-19 (a few samples of this study predate the infection). Cell type and time point are not known. The sequenced sample was PBMCs or a T cell subset sorted from them (not recorded which). This chain uses TRBV12-3 or TRBV12-4 with TRBJ1-4, with TRBD1 identical over 7 bases. CDR3 DNA: TGTGCCAGCAGTTTAAGTTACAGGGGACCTAATGAAAAACTGTTTTTT. Translating gives CASSLSYRGPNEKLFF.